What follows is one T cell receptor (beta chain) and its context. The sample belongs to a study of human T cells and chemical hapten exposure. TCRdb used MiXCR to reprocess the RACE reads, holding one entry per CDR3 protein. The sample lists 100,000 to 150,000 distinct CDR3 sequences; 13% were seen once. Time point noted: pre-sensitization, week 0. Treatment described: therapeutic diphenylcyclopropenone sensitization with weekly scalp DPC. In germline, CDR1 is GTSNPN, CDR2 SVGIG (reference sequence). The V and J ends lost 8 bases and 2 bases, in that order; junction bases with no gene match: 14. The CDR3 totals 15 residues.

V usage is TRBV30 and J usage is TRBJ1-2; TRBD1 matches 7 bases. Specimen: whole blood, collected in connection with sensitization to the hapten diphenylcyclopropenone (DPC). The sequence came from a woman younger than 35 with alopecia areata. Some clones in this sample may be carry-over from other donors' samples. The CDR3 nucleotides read TGTGCCAGCGCCCCTCGGGACAGCCACAACTATGGCTACACCTTC. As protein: CASAPRDSHNYGYTF.